This T cell receptor (beta chain) was sequenced in a study of T cell clones after liver transplantation (dated by TCRdb to between 2018 and 2020). In the study overall: Samples were obtained from ITN030ST, a randomized trial in which withdrawal of immunosuppression was attempted within 2 years of liver transplantation. Tolerance meant complete immunosuppression withdrawal for at least one year without liver enzymes rising beyond twice the upper limit of normal. Donor-reactive T cell clones were identified by TCRbeta sequencing after a pre-transplant mixed lymphocyte reaction and then tracked in post-transplant blood. The subjects received no induction therapy and were kept on standard immunosuppression until randomization at 12-24 months post-transplant. Of the 8 liver transplant recipients making up the studied cohort, 3 were classified as tolerant and 5 as non-tolerant. Third party-reactive TCRbeta sequences from pre-transplant MLRs were also identified as an antigen-independent comparator for donor-reactive sequences. Three of the eight recipients were HCV-positive; the others were transplanted for non-autoimmune, non-viral indications. Blood samples were collected pre-transplant, pre-randomization before withdrawal, and post-randomization after either full withdrawal or failed withdrawal.

High-throughput TCRbeta CDR3 sequencing of frozen genomic DNA was performed by immunoSEQ, with PCR amplification, mapping, bias correction and internal controls included. As for how the authors treated the data: Productive rearrangements were retained, and unique TCRbeta sequences were defined by the CDR3 nucleotide sequence together with the V and J gene. Donor-reactive sequences required at least 5-fold expansion in CFSE-low cells versus unstimulated pre-transplant cells and at least 0.01% frequency. Minimum frequency thresholds were set for each subject based on the unstimulated sample with the lowest template count, ensuring at least 90% detection power. Repertoire turnover was measured by Jensen-Shannon divergence between the top 1000 TCRbeta sequences post- and pre-transplant. Two-sided Fisher's exact tests were used to test for changes in how often donor-reactive sequences were detected. TCRdb carries this immuneACCESS record with in-frame sequences only. Its versions omit some clonotypes, under half of them owing to an unresolved V gene in the studies checked, with the rest unexplained. From that table come the V and J calls and clone size; the DNA was used to work out D and trimming. This sample is represented by under 150,000 clones; 90% of them were singletons. The ten largest account for 0.83% of the sample.

Unstimulated PBMCs, after thawing, were stained for CD3, CD4 and CD8 and then FACS-sorted into CD3+CD4+ and CD3+CD8+ populations. Each of the 8 studied subjects was randomized to immunosuppression withdrawal. The Qiagen DNeasy Blood and Tissue Kit was used for isolation of genomic DNA. With regard to this clone: The specificity of this receptor is unknown. The record has no base qualities; no much larger clone is one base away.

What the work shows at the level of the full study, not this receptor alone: Donor-reactive sequences decreased more than third party-reactive sequences, which suggests partial antigen-specific deletion that was not related to withdrawal success. When repertoire turnover was taken into account, detection of donor-reactive sequences was significantly reduced in 7 of 8 subjects for CD4 and in 8 of 8 subjects for CD8. Low numbers of available donor cells limited the measurable donor-reactive repertoire in two subjects. Since no allograft tissue specimens were available, donor-reactive T cells may have migrated into the graft instead of being deleted. Circulating donor-reactive CD4 TCRbeta sequences fell significantly post-transplant in 5 of 8 subjects, irrespective of tolerance or HCV status. Conclusions were preliminary, limited by small, heterogeneous patient numbers and non-standardized post-transplant time points.

Inclusive of the bounding cysteine and phenylalanine, the CDR3 is 14 residues long. Of all the DNA, just the CDR3 is kept, 42 bases in frame from base 1. Relative to germline, V is missing 2 bases and J is missing 6 bases, with 3 bases of the junction outside any gene match. According to the germline V gene (reference sequence), CDR1 reads SEHNR and CDR2 reads FQNEAQ. The sequence came from a human patient who received a liver transplant. In patients who had a transplant, some T cells may come from the graft donor. The sequencing here drew on CD4+ T cells from blood, taken 12 months after liver transplant. Recombination joined TRBV7-9 with TRBJ2-4; 8 of the junction bases match TRBD1. CDR3 reads: CASSLLQGGNIQYF. The DNA sequence reads TGTGCCAGCAGCTTACTACAGGGGGGAAACATTCAGTACTTC.